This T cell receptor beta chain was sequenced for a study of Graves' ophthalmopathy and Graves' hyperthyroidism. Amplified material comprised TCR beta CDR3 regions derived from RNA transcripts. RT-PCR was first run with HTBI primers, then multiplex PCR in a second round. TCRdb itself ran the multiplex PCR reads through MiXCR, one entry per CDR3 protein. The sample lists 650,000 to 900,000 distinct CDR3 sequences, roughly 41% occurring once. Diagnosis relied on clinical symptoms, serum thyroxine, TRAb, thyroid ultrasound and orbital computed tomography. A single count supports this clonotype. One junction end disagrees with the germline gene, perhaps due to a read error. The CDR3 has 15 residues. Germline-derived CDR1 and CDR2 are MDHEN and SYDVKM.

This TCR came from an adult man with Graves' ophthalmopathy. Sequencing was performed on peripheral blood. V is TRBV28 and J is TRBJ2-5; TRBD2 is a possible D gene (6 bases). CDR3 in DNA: TGTACCAGCAGTGGACTAACTTCCTACCAAGAGACCCAGTACTTC. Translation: CTSSGLTSYQETQYF.